Listed below are T cell receptor beta chains from one sample, sequenced in a study of blood T cell repertoires in COVID-19. Sequencing was performed with immunoSEQ multiplex PCR; in TCRdb, only in-frame clones are kept and a portion is missing. Here the sample spans just over 50,000 clones, around 84% being singletons. The sample comprised peripheral blood. These receptors all come from a man at least 80 years old with active COVID-19. Each CDR3 is given without its conserved first and last residue. The order of the fields is J gene, V gene, CDR3 protein.

TRBJ2-1 TRBV6-4 ASKVTSGKYNEQF
TRBJ2-7 TRBV6-1 ASSEALAGRVYEQY
TRBJ2-7 TRBV27 ASSLRLAATYEQY
TRBJ1-1 TRBV6-5 ASSSPAGVDTEAF
TRBJ2-5 TRBV2 ASSEALPGHTLAGVRETQY
TRBJ2-3 TRBV7-2 ASSPQGSGIDTQY
TRBJ1-5 TRBV30 AWNGGGNQPQH
TRBJ2-1 TRBV9 ASSVGQGKYNEQF
TRBJ2-3 TRBV5-1 ASSLDGGRTDTQY
TRBJ2-3 TRBV9 ASSATSGRDTQY
TRBJ1-5 TRBV6-5 ASRQASNQPQH
TRBJ2-2 TRBV7-9 ASSSDRTRVPANTGELF
TRBJ2-6 TRBV11-3 ASSSGTGGAGANVLT
TRBJ2-5 TRBV5-5 ASNTATTGELVWGETQY
TRBJ1-1 TRBV6-2/TRBV6-3 ASSYWTASTEAF
TRBJ2-3 TRBV30 AWSVVDTQY
TRBJ1-2 TRBV9 ASSDSPTAGAYGYT
TRBJ1-3 TRBV28 ASSRQSSGNTIY
TRBJ1-1 TRBV9 ASSNRQGARNTEAF
TRBJ2-3 TRBV4-1 ASSRGLVRDTQY
TRBJ1-6 TRBV27 ASSPDRANSPLH
TRBJ2-7 TRBV5-4 ASSYYDKSYEQY
TRBJ2-3 TRBV25-1 ASSESALLSGVTQY
TRBJ1-2 TRBV24-1 ATSDLTGDYGYT
TRBJ2-1 TRBV7-2 ASSLSSGAYNEQF
TRBJ1-1 TRBV7-2 ASSSLVNTEAF
TRBJ1-1 TRBV15 ATSRRQGITEAF
TRBJ2-2 TRBV9 ASSATGHRGPSGELF
TRBJ1-5 TRBV5-5 ASSLGQSNQPQH
TRBJ1-2 TRBV6-6 ASSQERGYGYT
TRBJ1-1 TRBV28 ASSFQGGSTEAF
TRBJ2-5 TRBV7-3 ASSPGTGGETQY
TRBJ2-1 TRBV5-1 ASSLIPSGSSNYNEQF
TRBJ1-1 TRBV5-4 ASSLAGRVAGTEAF
TRBJ2-5 TRBV28 ASSATRIQKETQY
TRBJ2-5 TRBV6-5 ASSFRGYQETQY
TRBJ1-5 TRBV20-1 SASQGLYQPQH
TRBJ1-1 TRBV30 AWSVKQGRFTEAF
TRBJ2-3 TRBV9 ASSDWSGTDTQY
TRBJ2-7 TRBV27 ASSAGGSSYEQY
TRBJ2-4 TRBV6-4 ASINSGRGQAKNIQY
TRBJ2-1 TRBV7-9 ASITSGGYNEQF
TRBJ2-2 TRBV7-9 ASSPLAGENTGELF
TRBJ1-1 TRBV18 ASSPGTGVRTEAF
TRBJ2-7 TRBV6-5 ASSYRGGTGGYEQY
TRBJ1-2 TRBV19 ASSIVYGNYGYT
TRBJ1-2 TRBV7-8 ASSQGVTDLYGYT
TRBJ2-1 TRBV12-5 ASGLKASGGSSYNEQF
TRBJ1-5 TRBV7-2 ASSLEGASNQPQH
TRBJ2-7 TRBV24-1 ATSDNRGPYEQY
TRBJ2-7 TRBV14 ASSLKQGAAYEQY
TRBJ2-7 TRBV27 ASGDPRAGVYEQY
TRBJ1-2 TRBV18 ASSPRQGAAQSGYT
TRBJ2-1 TRBV11-2 ASSLELDNEQF